Each of the 19 T cell receptor beta chains below was sequenced from the same sample in a study of blood T cell repertoires in COVID-19. Clones were sequenced by immunoSEQ multiplex PCR, and TCRdb holds only the in-frame ones, with some missing. This sample yields over 55,000 clones, of which more than 75% are seen a single time; more than 6.5% belongs to the top ten. The material sequenced was peripheral blood. These receptors were taken from a human donor with active COVID-19. The donor label of this sample is uncertain.

V is TRBV4-1 and J is TRBJ1-3; weak D call: TRBD1 (6 bases). V shed 3 bases and J shed 2 bases, with 17 bases lying between them. The length of the CDR3 is 17 residues. Germline assignment: CDR1 MGHRA and CDR2 YSYEKL. This chain's CDR3 is CASSHGPNRAPGNTIYF. In nucleotides, the CDR3 is TGCGCCAGCAGCCACGGACCGAACAGGGCGCCTGGAAACACCATATATTTT.

The CDR3 region is CASSQDTGGAGETQYF. The CDR3 DNA follows: TGTGCCAGCAGCCAAGACACGGGGGGGGCCGGGGAGACCCAGTACTTC. The J gene is TRBJ2-5, the V gene TRBV4-2; the match to TRBD2 covers 8 bases. This CDR3 has 16 amino acids. Losses at the gene ends were 0 bases for V and 5 bases for J; bases not matched to a gene: 8. Germline V gene sequence: CDR1 LGHNA, CDR2 YNFKEQ.

The chain is built from TRBV19 and TRBJ2-7; the match to TRBD2 covers 15 bases. The ends lost 4 bases at V and 4 bases at J; junction bases unmatched: 11. The CDR3 loop spans 18 amino acids. In germline, CDR1 is LNHDA, CDR2 SQIVND (reference sequence). CDR3 nucleotide sequence: TGTGCCAGTAGTACGGCCACCGGACTAGCGGGAGGGCCTTACGAGCAGTACTTC. Encoded protein: CASSTATGLAGGPYEQYF.

This sequence joins TRBV7-9 and TRBJ2-7; D may be TRBD2 (6 bases). V was shortened by 5 bases and J by 4 bases, with 15 bases between the two germline ends. The CDR3 runs to 14 residues. Per the germline V gene, CDR1 is SEHNR and CDR2 is FQNEAQ (reference sequence). This CDR3 reads CASSIGTSTYEQYF. CDR3 DNA sequence: TGTGCCAGCAGCATCGGGACTTCTACTTACGAGCAGTACTTC.

This clone was counted only a few times. The chain combines TRBV12-3 or TRBV12-4 with TRBJ1-5; a weak D match, TRBD1 (5 bases). Trimming took off 6 bases at V and 2 bases at J, with 8 bases between the two ends. This CDR3 is built from 13 residues. The CDR3 DNA reads TGTGCCAGCAGGCCGACAGGCAATCAGCCCCAGCATTTT. This gives the protein CASRPTGNQPQHF.

This chain joins TRBV7-9 and TRBJ2-5; 8 bases are a match to TRBD1. Germline CDR1 is SEHNR and CDR2 is FQNEAQ (reference sequence). CDR3 length: 16 residues. Losses at the gene ends were 4 bases for V and 3 bases for J; bases not matched to a gene: 10. The CDR3 DNA sequence: TGTGCCAGCAGCTCCCAGAGACAGGGGCAGGAAGAGACCCAGTACTTC. Translated: CASSSQRQGQEETQYF. The whole variable domain, remainder taken from reference TRBV7-9 and TRBJ2-5, is DTGVSQNPRHKITKRGQNVTFRCDPISEHNRLYWYRQTLGQGPEFLTYFQNEAQLEKSRLLSDRFSAERPKGSFSTLEIQRTEQGDSAMYLCASSSQRQGQEETQYFGPGTRLLVL.

J is TRBJ2-1 and V is TRBV28; D call uncertain. The germline CDR1 and CDR2 sequences are MDHEN and SYDVKM. This CDR3 comprises 12 residues. V lost 2 bases to trimming and J lost 6 bases, with 5 bases between them. Here the CDR3 DNA reads TGTGCCAGCAGTTTAAGTAGCAATGAGCAGTTCTTC. The encoded protein is CASSLSSNEQFF.

V and J are TRBV19 and TRBJ2-1; tentatively, D is TRBD1 (6 bases). The CDR3 spans 13 residues. Trimming took 2 bases from V and 8 from J, leaving 10 bases between them. CDR1 is LNHDA, CDR2 SQIVND, per germline (reference sequence). The CDR3 reads CASSINKGDEQFF. Here the CDR3 DNA reads TGTGCCAGTAGTATAAACAAGGGGGATGAGCAGTTCTTC.

V and J are TRBV21-1 and TRBJ2-3; the table's D call TRBD1 went unverified against the DNA. TRBV21-1 is assigned pseudogene status. This CDR3 contains 21 residues. The CDR3 nucleotides read TGTGCCAGCAGCCCCAAATTAGGACAGGGTAACCGAGGATTACCTACAGATACGCAGTATTTT. Translating it yields CASSPKLGQGNRGLPTDTQYF.

The sample holds a few counts of this clone. J is TRBJ1-6 and V is TRBV6-5; D unresolved. The V gene's germline CDR1 is MNHEY and CDR2 SVGAGI. This CDR3 is built from 15 residues. V lost 5 bases and J 0 bases, leaving 8 bases between the germline ends. The CDR3 bases are TGTGCCAGCAGTCGCGGCAGCTCCTATAATTCACCCCTCCACTTT. The encoded protein is CASSRGSSYNSPLHF.

This CDR3 reads CASGGGRDTQYF. DNA for the CDR3: TGTGCCAGCGGAGGGGGCAGGGATACGCAGTATTTT. V is TRBV12-3 or TRBV12-4 and J is TRBJ2-3; TRBD1 is a possible D gene (7 bases). V lost 8 bases to trimming and J lost 6 bases, with 12 bases between them. The CDR3 is 12 residues long.

The CDR3 is CAISESVYRGNSYEQYF. CDR3 coding DNA: TGTGCCATCAGTGAGTCGGTTTACAGGGGGAACTCCTACGAGCAGTACTTC. The chain combines TRBV10-3 with TRBJ2-7; 8 nucleotides align to TRBD1. V lost 0 bases, J lost 0 bases, and 7 bases stayed unmatched. Germline V gene sequence: CDR1 ENHRY, CDR2 SYGVKD. CDR3 length: 17 amino acids.

V gene TRBV30 combines with J gene TRBJ1-2; 12 bases align to TRBD1. The trim removed 3 bases at V and 8 bases at J, leaving 1 base unmatched. Germline V gene data show CDR1 as GTSNPN and CDR2 as SVGIG (reference sequence). The CDR3 covers 12 residues. CDR3 sequence (DNA): TGTGCCTGGAGCGGGACAGGGGGCGGCTACACCTTC. This translates into CAWSGTGGGYTF.

The CDR3 sequence: CASSLVWGQGYNEQFF. CDR3 DNA sequence: TGTGCCAGCAGCTTAGTTTGGGGACAGGGATACAATGAGCAGTTCTTC. The rearrangement uses TRBV11-3 and TRBJ2-1; 9 nucleotides agree with TRBD1. V gave up 1 base and J gave up 4 bases; unmatched junction bases: 5. CDR1 SGHNT and CDR2 YENEEA come from the germline V gene. The length of the CDR3 is 16 residues.

This chain connects TRBV2 to TRBJ1-5, with a weak D call TRBD1 (5 bases). Germline assignment: CDR1 SNHLY and CDR2 FYNNEI. This CDR3 spans 16 amino acids. Trimming removed 6 bases at V and 1 base at J, with 16 bases between. The CDR3 coding sequence is TGTGCCAGCAGCCTCAGGGTGTCCGCGAGCAATCAGCCCCAGCATTTT. Amino acids: CASSLRVSASNQPQHF.

The chain has TRBV24-1 and TRBJ2-7, with a tentative D call TRBD2 (5 bases). The ends were cut back, 3 bases at V and 4 bases at J, with 12 bases in the middle. In germline, CDR1 is KGHDR, CDR2 SFDVKD. This CDR3 is built from 14 residues. The CDR3 sequence is CATSDPNGGYEQYF. The CDR3 bases are TGTGCCACCAGTGATCCCAATGGAGGTTACGAGCAGTACTTC.

This clone was counted between two and nine times. The V call is TRBV5-4, the J call TRBJ1-4; D might be TRBD1 (5 bases). Germline CDR1 and CDR2: SGHNT and YYREEE (reference sequence). The germline V and J ends were trimmed by 2 bases and 2 bases, with 10 bases remaining between them. The CDR3 length is 15 residues. The CDR3 sequence: CASSFGGATNEKLFF. The CDR3 DNA is TGTGCCAGCAGCTTCGGAGGGGCGACTAATGAAAAACTGTTTTTT. Combining the CDR3 with reference TRBV5-4 and TRBJ1-4 gives the whole variable domain ETGVTQSPTHLIKTRGQQVTLRCSSQSGHNTVSWYQQALGQGPQFIFQYYREEENGRGNFPPRFSGLQFPNYSSELNVNALELDDSALYLCASSFGGATNEKLFFGSGTQLSVL.

This chain connects TRBV4-1 to TRBJ1-5, with D maybe TRBD1 (5 bases). The germline V and J ends were trimmed by 0 bases and 3 bases, with 9 bases remaining between them. The CDR3 totals 15 residues. Looked up from germline, CDR1 is MGHRA and CDR2 is YSYEKL. The CDR3 here is CASSQEGRSNQPQHF. In nucleotides, the CDR3 is TGCGCCAGCAGCCAAGAGGGGCGGTCCAATCAGCCCCAGCATTTT.

The V and J genes are TRBV19 and TRBJ2-3; 10 nucleotides agree with TRBD1. The trim removed 8 bases at V and 3 bases at J, leaving 5 bases unmatched. Germline V gene data show CDR1 as LNHDA and CDR2 as SQIVND (reference sequence). The CDR3 runs 14 residues. This CDR3 reads CASGDRGGTDTQYF. Written as DNA, the CDR3 is TGTGCCAGTGGGGACAGGGGCGGAACAGATACGCAGTATTTT.